A single sample gave rise to the 19 T cell receptor beta chains below, sequenced in a study of T cell changes during pregnancy in multiple sclerosis. The method was immunoSEQ multiplex PCR; TCRdb's version includes in-frame clones alone and lacks a portion of them. The sample yields nearly 70,000 clones, 90% to 95% seen once. The sequencing here drew on peripheral blood, taken in the second trimester of pregnancy. All receptors come from a female donor in good health, enrolled as a control in a pregnancy study.

This chain connects TRBV4-1 to TRBJ2-4, with TRBD2 as a possible D gene (6 bases). V lost 2 bases and J lost 6, with 11 bases in between. In germline, CDR1 is MGHRA, CDR2 YSYEKL. The CDR3 runs to 14 residues. The CDR3 sequence: CASSQLEEGNIQYF. The CDR3 DNA reads as TGCGCCAGCAGCCAACTAGAGGAGGGAAACATTCAGTACTTC.

The V gene is TRBV27, the J gene TRBJ1-5; perhaps TRBD1 as D (5 bases). Germline assignment: CDR1 MNHEY and CDR2 SMNVEV (reference sequence). The CDR3 contains 13 residues. Trimming stripped 11 bases from V and 6 bases from J, with 17 bases between. The CDR3 here is CAAAAGLSQPQHF. As DNA, the CDR3 is TGTGCCGCAGCCGCAGGGTTAAGTCAGCCCCAGCATTTT.

The chain recombines TRBV30 with TRBJ1-1; possible D gene TRBD1, 5 bases. The CDR3 is 14 residues long. The germline V gene encodes CDR1 GTSNPN and CDR2 SVGIG (reference sequence). Trimming stripped 2 bases from V and 5 bases from J, with 15 bases between. CDR3 sequence (DNA): TGTGCCTGGAGTCGGGGCCTGGGGGGGACTGAAGCTTTCTTT. As protein: CAWSRGLGGTEAFF.

CDR3 sequence: CASRLRGSNQPQHF. CDR3 in DNA: TGTGCCAGCAGACTCAGGGGAAGCAATCAGCCCCAGCATTTT. This chain joins TRBV2 and TRBJ1-5; D is perhaps TRBD1 (6 bases). The CDR3 totals 14 residues. V lost 6 bases and J 1 base, leaving 10 bases between the germline ends. The germline gives CDR1 SNHLY, CDR2 FYNNEI.

V usage is TRBV28 and J usage is TRBJ2-7; D may be TRBD2 (5 bases). Trimming shortened V by 5 bases and J by 2 bases, and 10 bases separated the two germline ends. From germline, CDR1 is MDHEN and CDR2 SYDVKM. The CDR3 is 13 amino acids. CDR3 loop: CASSGAVTYEQYF. CDR3 coding DNA: TGTGCCAGCAGTGGAGCGGTTACCTACGAGCAGTACTTC.

V is TRBV7-2 and J is TRBJ2-3; possibly TRBD2 for D (5 bases). CDR3 length: 16 amino acids. Trimming removed 7 bases at V and 3 bases at J, with 20 bases between. The germline CDR1 and CDR2 sequences are SGHTA and FQGNSA. CDR3 sequence (DNA): TGTGCCAGCAAAGCAGGTCGGGGTTTGCGAACAGATACGCAGTATTTT. It is translated as CASKAGRGLRTDTQYF.

V usage is TRBV27 and J usage is TRBJ1-1, with 7 bases identical to TRBD1. V lost 2 bases to trimming and J lost 10 bases; unmatched junction nucleotides: 10. CDR3 length: 14 amino acids. Germline CDR1 reads MNHEY; CDR2 reads SMNVEV (reference sequence). CDR3 region: CASSLNPGQRRAFF. CDR3 nucleotides: TGTGCCAGCAGTTTAAATCCGGGACAGCGTAGAGCTTTCTTT.

The J gene is TRBJ1-2, the V gene TRBV28; perhaps TRBD1 as D (5 bases). CDR1 is MDHEN, CDR2 SYDVKM, per germline. The CDR3 runs to 13 residues. The germline V and J ends were trimmed by 6 bases and 4 bases, with 12 bases remaining between them. The CDR3, as DNA: TGTGCCAGCAGCTCGCGACAGATCTATGGCTACACCTTC. Its protein product is CASSSRQIYGYTF.

This chain connects TRBV7-9 to TRBJ2-1; a weak D match, TRBD2 (6 bases). The germline V and J ends were trimmed by 1 base and 9 bases, with 16 bases remaining between them. The CDR3 consists of 15 residues. Per germline, CDR1 SEHNR and CDR2 FQNEAQ (reference sequence). Here the CDR3 DNA reads TGTGCCAGCAGCTTAGTAGGCGGGGCCCTGGGTGAGCAGTTCTTC. Its translation: CASSLVGGALGEQFF.

This chain joins TRBV28 and TRBJ1-5; D gene uncertain. The V end lost 2 bases, the J end lost 4 bases, and 15 bases lay between the germline ends. Germline V gene data show CDR1 as MDHEN and CDR2 as SYDVKM. CDR3 length equals 16 residues. CDR3 sequence reads: CASSLLGRSANQPQHF. CDR3 bases: TGTGCCAGCAGTTTACTCGGCAGGTCCGCTAATCAGCCCCAGCATTTT.

The rearrangement uses TRBV27 and TRBJ2-2, with TRBD2 matching 10 bases. The J segment lost 5 bases and the V segment lost 2 bases, leaving 2 bases of the junction unmatched. CDR1 and CDR2 (germline): MNHEY, SMNVEV (reference sequence). CDR3 length: 15 amino acids. Here the CDR3 reads CASSLGAGGTGELFF. CDR3 nucleotide sequence: TGTGCCAGCAGTTTAGGAGCGGGAGGGACCGGGGAGCTGTTTTTT.

This chain joins TRBV6-4 and TRBJ2-1; the match to TRBD2 covers 10 bases. Germline V gene sequence: CDR1 MRHNA, CDR2 SNTAGT. Trimming at V came to 6 bases and at J to 5 bases, leaving 7 bases not matched to a gene. This CDR3 has 15 residues. The CDR3 here is CASSATGTSDNEQFF. The CDR3, as DNA: TGTGCCAGCAGCGCAACCGGGACTAGCGACAATGAGCAGTTCTTC.

This chain uses TRBV19 with TRBJ2-1; D possibly corresponds to TRBD2 (6 bases). This CDR3 spans 15 amino acids. The germline V gene has CDR1 LNHDA and CDR2 SQIVND (reference sequence). V dropped 6 bases and J dropped 1 base, with 13 bases sitting between them. The CDR3 DNA is TGTGCCAGTAGCCCACTAGCCGGGTCCTACAATGAGCAGTTCTTC. Translated: CASSPLAGSYNEQFF.

The CDR3 here is CASNGLAGGSDTQYF. The CDR3 bases are TGTGCCAGCAACGGACTCGCCGGGGGGTCAGATACGCAGTATTTT. V usage is TRBV6-1 and J usage is TRBJ2-3, with 7 positions matching TRBD2. Germline-derived CDR1 and CDR2 are MNHNS and SASEGT. The length of the CDR3 is 15 residues. V shed 7 bases, J shed 4 bases, and the junction held 11 bases outside the gene matches.

The chain recombines TRBV11-3 with TRBJ2-1; maybe TRBD2 (6 bases). The CDR3 is 13 amino acids. From germline, CDR1 is SGHNT and CDR2 YENEEA. The V end lost 4 bases, the J end lost 7 bases, and 11 bases lay between the germline ends. As DNA, the CDR3 is TGTGCCAGCAGCTCGGGACTTTCTAATGAGCAGTTCTTC. Its translation: CASSSGLSNEQFF.

The chain joins TRBV5-4 to TRBJ1-1, with D possibly being TRBD1 (6 bases). The CDR3 length is 14 residues. The germline V gene has CDR1 SGHNT and CDR2 YYREEE (reference sequence). V was cut by 4 bases and J by 2 bases, with 12 bases left in between. In DNA form, the CDR3 reads TGTGCCAGCAGCACTGGACAGATTAACACTGAAGCTTTCTTT. It yields the protein CASSTGQINTEAFF.

The chain combines TRBV19 with TRBJ1-3; 8 bases map to TRBD1. Germline assignment: CDR1 LNHDA and CDR2 SQIVND (reference sequence). The CDR3 has 16 amino acids. V lost 3 bases, J lost 3 bases, and 7 bases stayed unmatched. The CDR3 protein is CASSIPGQGGGNTIYF. The DNA for the CDR3 is TGTGCCAGTAGTATCCCAGGACAGGGCGGTGGAAACACCATATATTTT.

The chain has TRBV6-5 and TRBJ2-7; 7 nucleotides match TRBD2. In germline, CDR1 is MNHEY, CDR2 SVGAGI. Germline trimming cut 7 bases from V and 2 bases from J; bases unmatched to any gene: 2. This CDR3 is built from 12 residues. The CDR3, as DNA: TGTGCCAGCAAGGGAGGGACCTACGAGCAGTACTTC. It codes for CASKGGTYEQYF.

This clone was detected a few times. The gene calls are TRBV20-1 and TRBJ2-7; D gene uncertain. V lost 6 bases and J 3 bases, leaving 9 bases between the germline ends. This CDR3 contains 11 residues. CDR1 and CDR2 (germline): DFQATT, SNEGSKA (reference sequence). The CDR3 here is CSALTGYEQYF. CDR3 nucleotide sequence: TGCAGTGCCCTGACTGGCTACGAGCAGTACTTC.